This T cell receptor (beta chain) came from a study of CD8 T cells in Susac syndrome (dated by TCRdb to between 2019 and 2020). Turning to the overall study: Among the Susac syndrome patients who were sequenced, clinically active disease was present in more than 5 and clinical remission was observed in about eight. Whether CD8+ T cell activation and differentiation in Susac syndrome was antigen driven was tested using repertoire sequencing. At blood withdrawal, Susac syndrome patients were either therapy-naive, taking corticosteroids (in some cases with IVIg as well), or taking IVIg alone.

Peripheral blood CD8+ and CD4+ T cells from healthy donors, Susac syndrome patients and multiple sclerosis patients were profiled by high-throughput TCR beta sequencing. The Susac syndrome patients fulfilled recently defined diagnostic criteria for definite or probable disease. Bulk CD8+ and CD4+ T cells were purified by magnetic negative isolation, while CD8+ TEMRA cells were enriched using FACS. Blood was drawn into EDTA tubes, processed within 24 hours, and PBMCs were isolated by density gradient centrifugation. PBMCs intended for TCR sequencing were cryopreserved in liquid nitrogen and were subsequently thawed in a 37 degrees C water bath. Purity of sorted or isolated CD4+, CD8+ and CD8+ TEMRA cells was at least 90%. Per the germline V gene, SGHAT is the CDR1 and FQNNGV is the CDR2. Relative to germline, V is 1 base shorter and J is 1 base shorter, with 2 bases between their ends. The CDR3 goes from the cysteine to the phenylalanine over 13 residues. Only the CDR3 portion is preserved as DNA: 39 bases, with reading frame beginning at the first base.

This clonotype was detected a few times. Its antigen is still unknown. No base quality values were provided; no much bigger clone lies one nucleotide off. RNA was extracted using the RNeasy kit, and about 0.5 to 1 ug of the RNA was reverse transcribed with random hexamers. The immunoSEQ multiplex PCR assay, covering 54 Vbeta and 13 Jbeta segments, was used to amplify TCR beta CDR3 regions. PCR amplification bias was corrected by using a synthetic template baseline for primer optimization and computational correction. The authors' analysis ran thus. Reads were annotated to V, D and J genes per IMGT and analyzed with immunoSEQ Analyzer, keeping only productive sequences. To calculate clonality, Shannon entropy was normalized by log2 of the number of productive unique sequences and then subtracted from one. Public and private clones were assessed among the 100 most prevalent clones of each patient and control. Susac-specific clones were defined as absent from healthy and MS cohorts, over a thousand published viral clones and other ImmuneACCESS disease sequences. In-frame beta chains were kept once TCRdb had trimmed the public reads at Q25 with fastp and called clones with MiXCR. Rows are unified per CDR3 protein, each entry keeping the most common DNA and genes. TCRdb's processing, not the authors', yielded these V and J calls. The sample yields fewer than 200,000 distinct CDR3 sequences; roughly nine tenths were counted once. Of the sample, around 0.079% falls within the top ten clones.

Broader findings and caveats from the paper: The number of individuals in the TCR sequencing and HLA analysis was acknowledged as relatively small. The CD4+ T cell repertoire of patients with Susac syndrome showed no detectable clonal expansion.

The sequencing input was CD4+ T cells from PBMCs. The receptor chain draws on TRBV11-2 and TRBJ2-1; the D gene assignment is ambiguous. The source is a human donor with Susac syndrome. The CDR3 reads CASSLASYNEQFF. DNA sequence: TGTGCCAGCAGCTTAGCGTCCTACAATGAGCAGTTCTTC.